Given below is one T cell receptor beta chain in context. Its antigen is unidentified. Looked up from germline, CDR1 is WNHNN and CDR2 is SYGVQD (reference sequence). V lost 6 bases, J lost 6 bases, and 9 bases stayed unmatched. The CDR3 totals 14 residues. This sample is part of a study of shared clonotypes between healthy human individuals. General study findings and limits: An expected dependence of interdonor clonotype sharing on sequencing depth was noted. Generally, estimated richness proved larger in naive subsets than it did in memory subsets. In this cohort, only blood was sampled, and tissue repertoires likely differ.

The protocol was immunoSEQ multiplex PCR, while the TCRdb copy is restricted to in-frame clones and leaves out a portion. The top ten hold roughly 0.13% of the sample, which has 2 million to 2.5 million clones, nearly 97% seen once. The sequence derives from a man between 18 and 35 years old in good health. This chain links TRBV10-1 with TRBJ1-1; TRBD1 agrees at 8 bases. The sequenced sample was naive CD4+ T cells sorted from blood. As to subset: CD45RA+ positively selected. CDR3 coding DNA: TGCGCCAGCAGCAGCGGACAGGGATCGGCTGAAGCTTTCTTT. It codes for CASSSGQGSAEAFF.